This record covers a single TCR beta chain. Its antigen remains unidentified. The PCR had 60 Vbeta and 13 Jbeta primers. TCRdb's table, derived via immunoSEQ multiplex PCR, lists solely in-frame clones and lacks some. The sample records 95,000 to 110,000 clones, 65% to 85% being singletons. The record originates from a study of cytomegalovirus exposure and HLA in healthy donors. Findings and caveats of the study: When analyzed later, a missense DCLRE1C variant was found to be linked to TCR beta V- and J-gene trimming. Likely technical artifact: a cluster of highly shared sequence variants. Sequencing depth across donors, presence/absence analyses assumed, was roughly uniform. Cytomegalovirus-associated TCR beta chains were listed, numbering over 150.

The germline V and J ends were trimmed by 0 bases and 3 bases, with 14 bases remaining between them. Germline CDR1 and CDR2: SGHTA and FQGTGA. There are 16 residues in the CDR3. Sequenced: PBMCs. This clonotype was obtained from a man aged 18 to 35 in good health and CMV-seronegative. The chain recombines TRBV7-3 with TRBJ1-1; a weak D match, TRBD1 (5 bases). The CDR3 here is CASSLTYPGRDTEAFF. CDR3 DNA sequence: TGTGCCAGCAGCTTAACGTATCCAGGGCGCGACACTGAAGCTTTCTTT. The full variable domain, completed using reference TRBV7-3 and TRBJ1-1, is GAGVSQTPSNKVTEKGKYVELRCDPISGHTALYWYRQSLGQGPEFLIYFQGTGAADDSGLPNDRFFAVRPEGSVSTLKIQRTERGDSAVYLCASSLTYPGRDTEAFFGQGTRLTVV.